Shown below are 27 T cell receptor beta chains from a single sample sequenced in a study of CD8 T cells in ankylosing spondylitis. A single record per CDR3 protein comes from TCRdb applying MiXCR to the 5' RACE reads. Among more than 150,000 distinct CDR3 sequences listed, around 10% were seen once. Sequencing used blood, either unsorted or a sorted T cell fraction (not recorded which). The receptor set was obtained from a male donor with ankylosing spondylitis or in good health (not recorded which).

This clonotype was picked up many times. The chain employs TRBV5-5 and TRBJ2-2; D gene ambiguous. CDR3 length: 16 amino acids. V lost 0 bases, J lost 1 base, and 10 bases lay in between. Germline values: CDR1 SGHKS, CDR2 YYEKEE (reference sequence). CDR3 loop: CASSLVPKGNTGELFF. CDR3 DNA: TGTGCCAGCAGCTTGGTCCCGAAGGGGAACACCGGGGAGCTGTTTTTT.

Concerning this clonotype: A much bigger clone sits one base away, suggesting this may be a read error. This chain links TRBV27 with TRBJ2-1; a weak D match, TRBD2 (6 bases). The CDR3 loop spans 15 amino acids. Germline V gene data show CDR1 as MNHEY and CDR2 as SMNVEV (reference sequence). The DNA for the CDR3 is TGTGCCAGCGGTTTATACGGGAGCTCCTACAATGAGCAGTTCTTC. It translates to CASGLYGSSYNEQFF.

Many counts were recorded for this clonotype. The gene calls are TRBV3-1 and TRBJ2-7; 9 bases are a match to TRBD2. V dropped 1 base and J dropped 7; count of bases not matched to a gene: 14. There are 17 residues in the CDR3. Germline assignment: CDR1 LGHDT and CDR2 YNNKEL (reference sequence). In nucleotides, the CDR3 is TGTGCCAGCAGCCAAGCTATACGGACTAGCGAACGAGGAGAGCAGTACTTC. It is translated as CASSQAIRTSERGEQYF.

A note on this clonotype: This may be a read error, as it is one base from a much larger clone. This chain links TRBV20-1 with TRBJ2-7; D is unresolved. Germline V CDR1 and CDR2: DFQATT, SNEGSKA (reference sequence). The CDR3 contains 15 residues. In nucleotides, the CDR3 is TGCAATGCTAGATCCGAAGGCGGAAGCTCCTACGAGCAGTACTTC. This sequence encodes CNARSEGGSSYEQYF.

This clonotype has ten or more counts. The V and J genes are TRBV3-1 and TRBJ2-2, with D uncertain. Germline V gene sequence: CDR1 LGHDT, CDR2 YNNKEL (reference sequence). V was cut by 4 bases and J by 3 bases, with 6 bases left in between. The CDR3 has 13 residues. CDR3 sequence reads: CASSLSYTGELFF. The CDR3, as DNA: TGTGCCAGCAGCCTTTCTTACACCGGGGAGCTGTTTTTT.

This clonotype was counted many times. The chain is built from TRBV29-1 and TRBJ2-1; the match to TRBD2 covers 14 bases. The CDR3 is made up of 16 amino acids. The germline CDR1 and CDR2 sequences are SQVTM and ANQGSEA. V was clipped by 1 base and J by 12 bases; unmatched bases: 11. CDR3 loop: CSVEGGTSGSSWGQFF. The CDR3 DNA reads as TGCAGCGTTGAAGGTGGGACTAGCGGGAGTTCTTGGGGGCAGTTCTTC.

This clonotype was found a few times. CDR3 sequence reads: CATSVEADFEYGYTF. DNA for the CDR3: TGTGCCACCAGCGTAGAAGCCGACTTTGAGTATGGCTACACCTTC. V gene TRBV15 combines with J gene TRBJ1-2; D gene unclear. The CDR3 consists of 15 residues. V was cut by 5 bases and J by 5 bases, with 18 bases left in between. Per the germline V gene, CDR1 is LNHNV and CDR2 is YYDKDF (reference sequence). Combining the CDR3 with reference TRBV15 and TRBJ1-2 gives the whole variable domain DAMVIQNPRYQVTQFGKPVTLSCSQTLNHNVMYWYQQKSSQAPKLLFHYYDKDFNNEADTPDNFQSRRPNTSFCFLDIRSPGLGDTAMYLCATSVEADFEYGYTFGSGTRLTVV.

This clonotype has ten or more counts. CDR3 coding DNA: TGTGCCAGCAGTTTCCTCGGGGGAGGCGATACGCAGTATTTT. Amino acids: CASSFLGGGDTQYF. This chain links TRBV27 with TRBJ2-3, with D maybe TRBD2 (6 bases). This CDR3 spans 14 amino acids. Per germline, CDR1 MNHEY and CDR2 SMNVEV (reference sequence). The V and J ends lost 3 bases and 6 bases respectively, with 13 bases between them.

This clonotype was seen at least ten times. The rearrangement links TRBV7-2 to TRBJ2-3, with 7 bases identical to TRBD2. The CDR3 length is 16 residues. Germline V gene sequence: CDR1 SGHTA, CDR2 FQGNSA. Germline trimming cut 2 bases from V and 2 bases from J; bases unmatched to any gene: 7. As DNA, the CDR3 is TGTGCCAGCAGCTTACTAGCGGCACTTCCCACAGATACGCAGTATTTT. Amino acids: CASSLLAALPTDTQYF.

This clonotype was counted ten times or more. The DNA of the CDR3 is TGCAGTGCCCTGGGACAGGTAGGCGAGCAGTACTTC. It is translated as CSALGQVGEQYF. The chain links TRBV20-1 to TRBJ2-7, with 8 bases aligning to TRBD1. J gave up 6 bases and V 6 bases, and 7 bases lay outside the gene matches. Germline loops: CDR1 DFQATT, CDR2 SNEGSKA (reference sequence). The CDR3 consists of 12 residues.

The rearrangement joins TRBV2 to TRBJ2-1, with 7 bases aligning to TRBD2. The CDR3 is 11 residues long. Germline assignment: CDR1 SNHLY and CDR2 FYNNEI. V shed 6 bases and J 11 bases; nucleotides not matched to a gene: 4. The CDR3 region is CASRGLEKQFF. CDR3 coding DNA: TGTGCCAGCAGAGGACTAGAGAAGCAGTTCTTC.

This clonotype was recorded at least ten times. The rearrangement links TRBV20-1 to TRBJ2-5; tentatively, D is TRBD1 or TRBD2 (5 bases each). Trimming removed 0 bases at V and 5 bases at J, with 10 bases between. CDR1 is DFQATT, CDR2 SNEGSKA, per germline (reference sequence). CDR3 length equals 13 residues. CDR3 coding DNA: TGCAGTGCTAGAGAGGGCTGGGGGGAGACCCAGTACTTC. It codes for CSAREGWGETQYF.

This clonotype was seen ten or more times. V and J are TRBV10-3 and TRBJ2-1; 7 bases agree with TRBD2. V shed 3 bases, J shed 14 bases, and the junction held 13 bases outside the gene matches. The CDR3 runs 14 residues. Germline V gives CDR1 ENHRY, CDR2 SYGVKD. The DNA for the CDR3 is TGTGCCATCAGTGATGGGACTACCGGGAGGTGGAAGTTCTTC. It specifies CAISDGTTGRWKFF.

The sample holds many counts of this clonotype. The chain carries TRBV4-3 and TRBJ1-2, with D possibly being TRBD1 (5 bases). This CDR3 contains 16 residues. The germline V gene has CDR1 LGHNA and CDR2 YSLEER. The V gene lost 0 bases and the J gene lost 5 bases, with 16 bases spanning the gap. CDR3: CASSQDWGEVDYGYTF. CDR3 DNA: TGCGCCAGCAGCCAAGATTGGGGGGAGGTCGATTATGGCTACACCTTC.

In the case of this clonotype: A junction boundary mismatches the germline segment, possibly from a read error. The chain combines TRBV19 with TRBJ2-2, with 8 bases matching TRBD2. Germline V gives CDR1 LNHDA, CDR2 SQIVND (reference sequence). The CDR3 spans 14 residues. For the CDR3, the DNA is TGTGTCAGTAGTATCGGGACTAGGTCCGGGGAGCTGTTTTTT. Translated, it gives CVSSIGTRSGELFF.

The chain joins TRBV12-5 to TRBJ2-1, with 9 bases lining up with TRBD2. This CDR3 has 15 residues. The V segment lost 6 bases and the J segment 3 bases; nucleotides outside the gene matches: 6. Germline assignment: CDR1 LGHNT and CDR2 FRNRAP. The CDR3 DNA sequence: TGTGCTAGTGGCCTCAGCGGGGGGCTCTACAATGAGCAGTTCTTC. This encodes CASGLSGGLYNEQFF.

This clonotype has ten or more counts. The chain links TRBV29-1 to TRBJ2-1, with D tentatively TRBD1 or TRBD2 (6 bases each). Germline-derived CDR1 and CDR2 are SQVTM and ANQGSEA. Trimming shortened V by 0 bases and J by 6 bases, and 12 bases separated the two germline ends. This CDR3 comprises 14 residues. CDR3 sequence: CSVEDTGTGNEQFF. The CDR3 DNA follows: TGCAGCGTTGAAGATACAGGGACTGGCAATGAGCAGTTCTTC.

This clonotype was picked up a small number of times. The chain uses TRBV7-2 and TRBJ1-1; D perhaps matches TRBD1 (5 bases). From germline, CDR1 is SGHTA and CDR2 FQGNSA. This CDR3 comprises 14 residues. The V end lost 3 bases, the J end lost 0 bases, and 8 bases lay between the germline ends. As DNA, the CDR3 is TGTGCCAGCAGCTTTAAACAGGTGAACACTGAAGCTTTCTTT. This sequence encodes CASSFKQVNTEAFF.

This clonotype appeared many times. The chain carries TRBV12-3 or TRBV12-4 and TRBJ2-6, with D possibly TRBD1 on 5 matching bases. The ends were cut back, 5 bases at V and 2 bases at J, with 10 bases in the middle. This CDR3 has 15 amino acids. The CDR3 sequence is CASSLGQPGANVLTF. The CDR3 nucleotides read TGTGCCAGCAGTCTCGGACAACCTGGGGCCAACGTCCTGACTTTC.

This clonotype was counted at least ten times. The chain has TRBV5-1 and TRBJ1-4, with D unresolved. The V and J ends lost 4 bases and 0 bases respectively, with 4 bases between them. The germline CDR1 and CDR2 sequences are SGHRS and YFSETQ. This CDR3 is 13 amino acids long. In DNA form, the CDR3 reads TGCGCCAGCAGCCTCACAACTAATGAAAAACTGTTTTTT. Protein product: CASSLTTNEKLFF.

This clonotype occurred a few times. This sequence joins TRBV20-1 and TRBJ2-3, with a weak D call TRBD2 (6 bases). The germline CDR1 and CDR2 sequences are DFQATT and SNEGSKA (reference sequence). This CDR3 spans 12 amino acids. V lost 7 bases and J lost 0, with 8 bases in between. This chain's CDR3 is CSGGVSTDTQYF. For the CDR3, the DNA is TGCAGTGGGGGGGTTAGCACAGATACGCAGTATTTT.

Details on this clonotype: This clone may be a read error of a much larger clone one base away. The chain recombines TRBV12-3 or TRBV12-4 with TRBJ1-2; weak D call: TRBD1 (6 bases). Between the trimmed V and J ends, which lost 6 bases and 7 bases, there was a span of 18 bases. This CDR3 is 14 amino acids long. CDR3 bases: TGTGCCAGCAGCCCCCAGACAGGTTACTGTGGCTACACCTTC. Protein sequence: CASSPQTGYCGYTF.

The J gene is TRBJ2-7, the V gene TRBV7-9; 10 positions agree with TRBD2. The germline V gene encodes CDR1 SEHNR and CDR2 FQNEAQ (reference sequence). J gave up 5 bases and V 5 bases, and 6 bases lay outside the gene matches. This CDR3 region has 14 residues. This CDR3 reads CASSPRGTSDEQYF. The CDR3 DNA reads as TGTGCCAGCAGCCCAAGGGGGACTAGCGACGAGCAGTACTTC.

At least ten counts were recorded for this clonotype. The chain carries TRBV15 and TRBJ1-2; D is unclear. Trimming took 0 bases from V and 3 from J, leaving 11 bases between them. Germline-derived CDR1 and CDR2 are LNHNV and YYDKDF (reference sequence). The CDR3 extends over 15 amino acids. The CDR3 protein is CATSRDSSLDYGYTF. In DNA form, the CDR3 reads TGTGCCACCAGCAGAGACTCCTCTCTAGACTATGGCTACACCTTC.

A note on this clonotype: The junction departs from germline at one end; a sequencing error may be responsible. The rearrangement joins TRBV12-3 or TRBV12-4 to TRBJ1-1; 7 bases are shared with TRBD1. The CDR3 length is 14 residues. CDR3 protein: CASRVTGVNSEAFF. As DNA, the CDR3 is TGTGCCAGCAGGGTAACAGGGGTGAACTCTGAAGCTTTCTTT.

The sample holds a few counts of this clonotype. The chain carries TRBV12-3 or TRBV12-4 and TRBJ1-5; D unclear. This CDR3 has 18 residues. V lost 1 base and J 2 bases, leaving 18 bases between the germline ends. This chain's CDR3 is CASSLGAQHWEGNQPQHF. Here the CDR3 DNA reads TGTGCCAGCAGTTTAGGGGCCCAACACTGGGAAGGCAATCAGCCCCAGCATTTT.

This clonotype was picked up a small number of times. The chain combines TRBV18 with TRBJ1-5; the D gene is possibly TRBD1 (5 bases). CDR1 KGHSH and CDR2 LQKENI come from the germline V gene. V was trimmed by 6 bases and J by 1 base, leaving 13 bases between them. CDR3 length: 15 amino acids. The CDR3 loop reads CASSPQGWSNQPQHF. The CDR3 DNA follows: TGTGCCAGCTCGCCGCAGGGATGGAGCAATCAGCCCCAGCATTTT.